These 25 T cell receptor beta chains originate from one sample sequenced in a study of blood T cells in healthy people across ages. A sample-barcoded 5' primer and a J-beta primer mix were used in a second PCR of roughly 7 to 11 cycles. TCRdb fed the 5' RACE reads into MiXCR, producing one record per CDR3 protein. The sample includes approximately 1,000,000 distinct CDR3 sequences, 30% to 40% of them seen just once. The sequenced material came from blood. All receptors derive from a man aged 18 to 29 in good health.

The chain couples TRBV6-5 to TRBJ1-2; the D gene is possibly TRBD1 (5 bases). CDR3 size: 12 residues. With 4 bases removed from V and 6 bases from J, the gap between germline ends came to 9 bases. Per the germline V gene, CDR1 is MNHEY and CDR2 is SVGAGI. The CDR3 coding sequence is TGTGCCAGCAGTTCAGGGTTCGATGGCTACACCTTC. It encodes CASSSGFDGYTF.

J is TRBJ1-2 and V is TRBV4-3; D is perhaps TRBD1 (6 bases). With 0 bases removed from V and 4 bases from J, the gap between germline ends came to 18 bases. The CDR3 consists of 17 residues. In germline, CDR1 is LGHNA, CDR2 YSLEER. In nucleotides, the CDR3 is TGCGCCAGCAGCCAAGATCAGGGCGCAGGGGCGGGCTATGGCTACACCTTC. Protein product: CASSQDQGAGAGYGYTF.

The chain links TRBV29-1 to TRBJ2-4; D call uncertain. The CDR3 is made up of 15 amino acids. The germline gives CDR1 SQVTM, CDR2 ANQGSEA. The V gene lost 3 bases and the J gene lost 1 base, with 13 bases spanning the gap. CDR3 in amino acids: CSVEARRGAKNIQYF. Here the CDR3 DNA reads TGCAGCGTTGAGGCCAGGCGTGGTGCCAAAAACATTCAGTACTTC.

The chain links TRBV4-1 to TRBJ2-3, with a possible D match to TRBD1 (6 bases). From germline, CDR1 is MGHRA and CDR2 YSYEKL. CDR3 length: 18 amino acids. Trimming took 4 bases from V and 2 from J, leaving 22 bases between them. The CDR3 region has the DNA TGCGCCAGCAGCCTCCGACCGACGGGGACAATTCCCACAGATACGCAGTATTTT. Its protein product is CASSLRPTGTIPTDTQYF.

This clonotype has only a few counts. CDR3 in amino acids: CASSLVTSGGETQYF. The CDR3 DNA follows: TGCGCCAGCAGCTTGGTGACTAGCGGCGGGGAGACCCAGTACTTC. V usage is TRBV5-1 and J usage is TRBJ2-5; 9 nucleotides align to TRBD2. There are 15 residues in the CDR3. Germline lookup yields CDR1 SGHRS and CDR2 YFSETQ. J was trimmed by 5 bases and V by 0 bases; bases with no gene match: 5.

The rearrangement joins TRBV3-1 to TRBJ2-7, with 9 bases lining up with TRBD1. The J call is doubtful: the DNA matches TRBJ2-5 better. Germline-derived CDR1 and CDR2 are LGHDT and YNNKEL (reference sequence). CDR3 length equals 17 residues. The CDR3 protein is CASSQGMGQGRKGTQYF. In DNA form, the CDR3 reads TGTGCCAGCAGCCAAGGCATGGGACAGGGCAGAAAGGGGACCCAGTACTTC.

The chain recombines TRBV4-1 with TRBJ2-5, with TRBD1 identical over 7 bases. With 5 bases clipped from V and 11 bases from J, the junction kept 11 bases outside the gene matches. The CDR3 spans 13 residues. The V gene's germline CDR1 is MGHRA and CDR2 YSYEKL. Here the CDR3 DNA reads TGCGCCAGCAGCGGGACAGAAAACAATGAGCAGTACTTC. Translating gives CASSGTENNEQYF.

This clonotype was seen only once. The chain uses TRBV7-2 and TRBJ1-1; a weak D match, TRBD1 (5 bases). The length of the CDR3 is 14 residues. Germline V gives CDR1 SGHTA, CDR2 FQGNSA. V shed 3 bases and J shed 3 bases, with 11 bases lying between them. CDR3 loop: CASSLRGAHTEAFF. The CDR3 region has the DNA TGTGCCAGCAGCTTGAGGGGAGCCCACACTGAAGCTTTCTTT. Complete variable domain (other parts from reference TRBV7-2 and TRBJ1-1): GAGVSQSPSNKVTEKGKDVELRCDPISGHTALYWYRQSLGQGLEFLIYFQGNSAPDKSGLPSDRFSAERTGGSVSTLTIQRTQQEDSAVYLCASSLRGAHTEAFFGQGTRLTVV.

This clonotype was picked up many times. The V call is TRBV29-1, the J call TRBJ2-3; D not certain. Trimming removed 7 bases at V and 2 bases at J, with 4 bases between. Germline lookup yields CDR1 SQVTM and CDR2 ANQGSEA. This CDR3 is built from 10 residues. The CDR3 here is CSGYTDTQYF. In DNA form, the CDR3 reads TGCAGCGGGTACACAGATACGCAGTATTTT.

This chain uses TRBV20-1 with TRBJ2-1, with 12 bases aligning to TRBD2. The length of the CDR3 is 16 residues. V lost 4 bases, J lost 3 bases, and 7 bases stayed unmatched. The germline CDR1 and CDR2 sequences are DFQATT and SNEGSKA (reference sequence). The CDR3: CSATSGLAGHYNEQFF. CDR3 DNA: TGCAGTGCTACCTCTGGACTAGCGGGGCACTACAATGAGCAGTTCTTC.

CDR3 in amino acids: CASKTGALNTEAFF. The CDR3 DNA reads as TGTGCCAGCAAGACAGGGGCTCTGAACACTGAAGCTTTCTTT. The V and J genes are TRBV7-2 and TRBJ1-1; 8 bases agree with TRBD1. Germline loops: CDR1 SGHTA, CDR2 FQGNSA. Trimming cost V 7 bases and J 0 bases; bases outside gene matches: 4. The CDR3 spans 14 residues.

The table lists this clonotype with a count of one. The CDR3 DNA is TGTGCCAGCAGCTTAACACCGGGACAGGGTATCGGCGGCTACACCTTC. This gives the protein CASSLTPGQGIGGYTF. This chain joins TRBV11-1 and TRBJ1-2, with 9 bases identical to TRBD1. Germline V gene lookup returns CDR1 SGHAT and CDR2 FQDESV (reference sequence). CDR3 length: 16 amino acids. The J segment lost 8 bases and the V segment lost 2 bases, leaving 12 bases of the junction unmatched.

The rearrangement uses TRBV20-1 and TRBJ2-5; 13 bases fit TRBD2. The germline gives CDR1 DFQATT, CDR2 SNEGSKA (reference sequence). This CDR3 contains 14 residues. V lost 7 bases and J lost 11; bases outside the gene matches: 13. The CDR3 DNA reads TGCAGTGTCCCACTAGCGGGGGGGCTAGTTGAGCAGTACTTC. It yields the protein CSVPLAGGLVEQYF.

This clonotype was seen only a few times. The chain employs TRBV12-3 or TRBV12-4 and TRBJ1-1, with TRBD1 identical over 9 bases. V lost 6 bases and J lost 8; bases outside the gene matches: 4. This CDR3 comprises 12 residues. CDR3 in amino acids: CASSGDRVEAFF. The CDR3 nucleotides are TGTGCCAGCAGCGGGGACAGGGTAGAAGCTTTCTTT.

This clonotype was detected ten times or more. The chain carries TRBV12-3 or TRBV12-4 and TRBJ2-3; D may be TRBD2 (5 bases). The CDR3 is 13 amino acids. V was pared by 7 bases and J by 6 bases, with 14 bases between. Here the CDR3 reads CASNRPTGDTQYF. The CDR3 DNA follows: TGTGCCAGCAACCGGCCGACGGGGGATACGCAGTATTTT.

V is TRBV4-1 and J is TRBJ1-2; a weak D match, TRBD1 (5 bases). Germline V gene sequence: CDR1 MGHRA, CDR2 YSYEKL. With 7 bases removed from V and 1 base from J, the gap between germline ends came to 19 bases. The length of the CDR3 is 16 residues. CDR3 nucleotides: TGCGCCAGCAACCTAACCCGGGACTCCTTTAACTATGGCTACACCTTC. It specifies CASNLTRDSFNYGYTF.

This clonotype was seen a handful of times. CDR3 bases: TGTGCCAGCAGTTTCAAGGGGAGCACTGAAGCTTTCTTT. It translates to CASSFKGSTEAFF. The V gene is TRBV12-3 or TRBV12-4, the J gene TRBJ1-1; maybe TRBD1 (5 bases). This CDR3 contains 13 residues. With 3 bases removed from V and 4 bases from J, the gap between germline ends came to 9 bases.

This clonotype was detected only a few times. This sequence joins TRBV6-5 and TRBJ2-3; D is perhaps TRBD1 or TRBD2 (5 bases each). This CDR3 comprises 18 residues. V lost 0 bases to trimming and J lost 8 bases, with 24 bases between them. The germline V gene encodes CDR1 MNHEY and CDR2 SVGAGI. CDR3: CASSYSGESELGPGTQYF. The CDR3 DNA reads TGTGCCAGCAGTTACTCGGGGGAAAGCGAGCTAGGTCCCGGTACGCAGTATTTT.

This clonotype has more than one count but fewer than ten. The chain uses TRBV20-1 and TRBJ2-1; a possible D gene is TRBD2 (6 bases). The germline V and J ends were trimmed by 6 bases and 4 bases, with 13 bases remaining between them. CDR3 length equals 13 residues. Germline lookup yields CDR1 DFQATT and CDR2 SNEGSKA (reference sequence). The CDR3 here is CSAISGPYNEQFF. The CDR3 region has the DNA TGCAGTGCCATCAGCGGGCCGTACAATGAGCAGTTCTTC.

V is TRBV5-1 and J is TRBJ2-3; D unresolved. The germline V gene has CDR1 SGHRS and CDR2 YFSETQ. CDR3 length equals 16 residues. Deletions cut 4 bases from V and 0 bases from J, with 15 bases between. CDR3 in amino acids: CASSPGPSSSTDTQYF. The CDR3 coding sequence is TGCGCCAGCAGCCCGGGTCCTTCCTCTAGCACAGATACGCAGTATTTT.

The chain has TRBV7-2 and TRBJ1-2; 7 positions agree with TRBD1. Trimming removed 2 bases from V and 4 bases from J; junction bases left unmatched: 10. Germline-derived CDR1 and CDR2 are SGHTA and FQGNSA. This CDR3 has 16 amino acids. The DNA of the CDR3 is TGTGCCAGCAGCTTACGGAGTTGGCAGGGGGGCTATGGCTACACCTTC. Protein: CASSLRSWQGGYGYTF.

The sample holds a few counts of this clonotype. The chain uses TRBV11-1 and TRBJ2-3; a weak D match, TRBD1 (5 bases). The CDR3 has 16 residues. Germline values: CDR1 SGHAT, CDR2 FQDESV (reference sequence). The ends were cut back, 1 base at V and 6 bases at J, with 17 bases in the middle. DNA of the CDR3: TGTGCCAGCAGCTTAGAGGGCAGGGTGGATTTGGATACGCAGTATTTT. It encodes CASSLEGRVDLDTQYF.

This clonotype was observed a handful of times. This rearrangement joins TRBV4-2 to TRBJ1-6, with D hard to call. V lost 0 bases to trimming and J lost 0 bases, with 9 bases between them. The germline CDR1 and CDR2 sequences are LGHNA and YNFKEQ. The CDR3 is made up of 17 amino acids. CDR3 sequence reads: CASSQDGVSSYNSPLHF. The CDR3 coding sequence is TGTGCCAGCAGCCAAGACGGGGTGAGCTCCTATAATTCACCCCTCCACTTT.

This clonotype was seen a handful of times. The chain carries TRBV12-3 or TRBV12-4 and TRBJ1-1, with D tentatively TRBD1 (6 bases). The CDR3 length is 13 residues. Trimming took 5 bases from V and 5 from J, leaving 12 bases between them. CDR3 residues: CASSVPQGTEAFF. The CDR3 nucleotides are TGTGCCAGCAGTGTACCTCAGGGGACTGAAGCTTTCTTT.

This chain links TRBV6-1 with TRBJ2-5; D remains unclear. Trimming took 4 bases from V and 5 from J, leaving 11 bases between them. This CDR3 is 13 amino acids long. Germline values: CDR1 MNHNS, CDR2 SASEGT. CDR3 protein: CASSVWVGETQYF. In nucleotides, the CDR3 is TGTGCCAGCAGTGTCTGGGTCGGGGAGACCCAGTACTTC.